A single sample gave rise to the 29 T cell receptor beta chains below, sequenced in a study of blood T cells in healthy people across ages. With a J-beta primer mix and a sample-barcoded 5' primer, a second PCR ran roughly 6 to 11 cycles. TCRdb used MiXCR to reprocess the 5' RACE reads, holding one entry per CDR3 protein. The sample records 750,000 to 950,000 distinct CDR3 sequences, under 30% being singletons. These same data were also listed under a study on T cells of mothers and their children.

The sequencing sample was made of blood. These receptors all come from a boy under 18 in good health.

This chain uses TRBV5-6 with TRBJ1-6; no reliable D call. The V end lost 1 base, the J end lost 7 bases, and 15 bases lay between the germline ends. Germline-derived CDR1 and CDR2 are SGHDT and YYEEEE. This CDR3 has 16 residues. This CDR3 is CASSLFLVGLNSPLHF. CDR3 DNA: TGTGCCAGCAGCTTGTTTCTGGTCGGGCTCAATTCACCCCTCCACTTT.

The chain combines TRBV5-1 with TRBJ2-4; 10 nucleotides agree with TRBD1. Germline trimming cut 2 bases from V and 4 bases from J; bases unmatched to any gene: 3. This CDR3 contains 15 residues. Germline V CDR1 and CDR2: SGHRS, YFSETQ. CDR3 protein: CASSLPGQGKNIQYF. CDR3 DNA: TGCGCCAGCAGCTTACCGGGACAGGGGAAAAACATTCAGTACTTC.

The chain has TRBV27 and TRBJ2-7; D could derive from TRBD1 or TRBD2 (6 bases each). The V end was cut by 2 bases, the J end by 6 bases, with 17 bases between. The CDR3 totals 15 residues. Germline CDR1 MNHEY, CDR2 SMNVEV (reference sequence). CDR3 in DNA: TGTGCCAGCAGTTTAGGGCAGGGGAGGATTCGCGAGCAGTACTTC. It codes for CASSLGQGRIREQYF.

Notes on this clonotype: Relative to the germline gene, one junction end is altered; a read error may explain this. This sequence joins TRBV6-1 and TRBJ2-5, with no clear D. Judging by the DNA end, TRBJ2-1 fits better; the J call may be wrong. In germline, CDR1 is MNHNS, CDR2 SASEGT. CDR3 length equals 15 residues. This CDR3 is CASSEGLTRADEQFF. The CDR3 region has the DNA TGTGCCAGCAGCGAAGGCCTAACCCGAGCTGATGAGCAGTTCTTC.

The chain carries TRBV10-3 and TRBJ2-1, with TRBD2 matching over 9 bases. The CDR3 runs 16 residues. The germline V gene has CDR1 ENHRY and CDR2 SYGVKD. Trimming took 2 bases from V and 8 from J; bases not matched to a gene: 10. This CDR3 reads CAISEPYPSGRYEQFF. The DNA of the CDR3 is TGTGCCATCAGTGAGCCTTATCCCAGCGGGAGGTATGAGCAGTTCTTC.

This rearrangement joins TRBV11-2 to TRBJ2-2, with 7 bases that match TRBD1. The CDR3 is 15 amino acids. V gave up 1 base and J gave up 4 bases; unmatched junction bases: 3. Germline CDR1 and CDR2: SGHAT and FQNNGV. CDR3 DNA sequence: TGTGCCAGCAGCTTAGCGACAGGGCTCACCGGGGAGCTGTTTTTT. Encoded protein: CASSLATGLTGELFF.

The chain employs TRBV6-1 and TRBJ2-7, with D possibly being TRBD1 (5 bases). The germline gives CDR1 MNHNS, CDR2 SASEGT. V was pared by 7 bases and J by 2 bases, with 15 bases between. There are 14 residues in the CDR3. The CDR3 region has the DNA TGTGCCAGCAAGGTTTCGACAGTTACCTACGAGCAGTACTTC. Its protein product is CASKVSTVTYEQYF.

Only one count was recorded for this clonotype. V usage is TRBV20-1 and J usage is TRBJ1-3, with a tentative D call TRBD1 (5 bases). This CDR3 spans 13 amino acids. Trimming stripped 4 bases from V and 4 bases from J, with 11 bases between. Germline V gives CDR1 DFQATT, CDR2 SNEGSKA (reference sequence). The CDR3 DNA sequence: TGCAGTGCTATTGACAGAAAGGGAAACACCATATATTTT. As protein: CSAIDRKGNTIYF.

With regard to this clonotype: At one of its ends the junction is not consistent with the germline gene, which may arise from a read error. V and J are TRBV10-3 and TRBJ1-5; D might be TRBD1 (6 bases). The germline CDR1 and CDR2 sequences are ENHRY and SYGVKD. The CDR3 runs to 14 residues. The CDR3 coding sequence is TGTGTCATCAGTGAGGGGGGGTGGCCTCAGCCCCAGCATTTT. Translation: CVISEGGWPQPQHF.

This chain uses TRBV7-9 with TRBJ2-5; maybe TRBD2 (5 bases). This CDR3 is 14 amino acids long. Germline CDR1 is SEHNR and CDR2 is FQNEAQ (reference sequence). The ends were cut back, 5 bases at V and 4 bases at J, with 14 bases in the middle. This chain's CDR3 is CASSPQTSSETQYF. DNA for the CDR3: TGTGCCAGCAGCCCTCAAACTAGTTCAGAGACCCAGTACTTC.

This clonotype has only a few counts. The chain couples TRBV7-3 to TRBJ2-7, with D perhaps given as TRBD1 or TRBD2 (7 bases each). The length of the CDR3 is 14 residues. The ends were cut back, 6 bases at V and 4 bases at J, with 16 bases in the middle. Germline V gene sequence: CDR1 SGHTA, CDR2 FQGTGA. The CDR3 region is CASSSGGAPYEQYF. CDR3 sequence (DNA): TGTGCCAGCAGTTCAGGGGGGGCGCCGTACGAGCAGTACTTC.

This clonotype was picked up a small number of times. This chain joins TRBV29-1 and TRBJ2-3; weak D call: TRBD2 (6 bases). Per the germline V gene, CDR1 is SQVTM and CDR2 is ANQGSEA. The CDR3 consists of 15 residues. Trimming shortened V by 6 bases and J by 3 bases, and 19 bases separated the two germline ends. The DNA for the CDR3 is TGCAGCGTCCCCGGAGGAGGGCACCTTACAGATACGCAGTATTTT. It is translated as CSVPGGGHLTDTQYF.

The V gene is TRBV19, the J gene TRBJ2-6; the D is unclear. CDR1 is LNHDA, CDR2 SQIVND, per germline (reference sequence). The CDR3 spans 16 residues. The ends were cut back, 5 bases at V and 0 bases at J, with 11 bases in the middle. This chain's CDR3 is CASSLRTDSGANVLTF. The CDR3 region has the DNA TGTGCCAGTAGTCTGCGGACGGACTCTGGGGCCAACGTCCTGACTTTC. The variable domain in full, with the rest retrieved from reference TRBV19 and TRBJ2-6, is DGGITQSPKYLFRKEGQNVTLSCEQNLNHDAMYWYRQDPGQGLRLIYYSQIVNDFQKGDIAEGYSVSREKKESFPLTVTSAQKNPTAFYLCASSLRTDSGANVLTFGAGSRLTVL.

V is TRBV7-9 and J is TRBJ2-7; weak D call: TRBD1 (6 bases). V lost 1 base and J 2 bases, leaving 12 bases between the germline ends. From germline, CDR1 is SEHNR and CDR2 FQNEAQ (reference sequence). The CDR3 is 15 amino acids. CDR3 protein: CASSLGRGITYEQYF. The CDR3 bases are TGTGCCAGCAGCTTAGGAAGGGGGATTACCTACGAGCAGTACTTC.

The rearrangement joins TRBV3-1 to TRBJ2-1, with D unclear. The DNA end is more similar to TRBJ2-5, so the J call may be wrong. Germline CDR1 and CDR2: LGHDT and YNNKEL (reference sequence). There are 12 residues in the CDR3. In DNA, the CDR3 is TGTGCCAGCAGCAACAATAGGGAGACCCAGTACTTC. This translates into CASSNNRETQYF.

This clonotype has only a few counts. The rearrangement joins TRBV10-3 to TRBJ2-5, with D perhaps matching TRBD1 (6 bases). The closer fit of TRBJ2-7 to the DNA end suggests the J call may be wrong. The CDR3 length is 17 residues. CDR1 ENHRY and CDR2 SYGVKD come from the germline V gene. The DNA of the CDR3 is TGTGCCATCAGTGGGCCCCAGGGGAACTTGAGCTCCTACGAGCAGTACTTC. Translating gives CAISGPQGNLSSYEQYF.

The genes are TRBV29-1 and TRBJ1-2; TRBD1 matches 7 bases. With 6 bases clipped from V and 1 base from J, the junction kept 8 bases outside the gene matches. The CDR3 spans 14 residues. Germline assignment: CDR1 SQVTM and CDR2 ANQGSEA. The CDR3 sequence is CSVEGTVDNYGYTF. Here the CDR3 DNA reads TGCAGCGTGGAGGGGACAGTCGATAACTATGGCTACACCTTC.

The chain carries TRBV6-4 and TRBJ1-5; tentative D call: TRBD1 (5 bases). Trimming stripped 6 bases from V and 0 bases from J, with 18 bases between. The CDR3 is 17 residues long. Germline V CDR1 and CDR2: MRHNA, SNTAGT. The CDR3 here is CASRQGPFPYSNQPQHF. Written as DNA, the CDR3 is TGTGCCAGCAGGCAGGGCCCTTTCCCTTATAGCAATCAGCCCCAGCATTTT.

The chain is built from TRBV12-3 or TRBV12-4 and TRBJ2-3; 9 nucleotides agree with TRBD2. This CDR3 comprises 16 residues. After removal of 1 base from V and 1 base from J, the junction contained 3 bases not matched to a gene. DNA for the CDR3: TGTGCCAGCAGTTTAGGACTAGCGGAGGGCACAGATACGCAGTATTTT. Translated: CASSLGLAEGTDTQYF.

V and J are TRBV20-1 and TRBJ1-2; tentative D call: TRBD1 (5 bases). The CDR3 spans 14 residues. The V gene lost 3 bases and the J gene lost 0 bases, with 11 bases spanning the gap. In germline, CDR1 is DFQATT, CDR2 SNEGSKA (reference sequence). The chain's CDR3 is CSASSRVANYGYTF. The CDR3, as DNA: TGCAGTGCTAGCAGCAGGGTAGCTAACTATGGCTACACCTTC.

In its sample, this clonotype was seen once. V is TRBV29-1 and J is TRBJ2-3, with 16 nucleotides matching TRBD2. The CDR3 is 14 residues long. Losses at the gene ends were 6 bases for V and 4 bases for J; bases not matched to a gene: 1. Germline V gives CDR1 SQVTM, CDR2 ANQGSEA. DNA of the CDR3: TGCAGCGTGGGGACTAGCGGGGGGGCAGATACGCAGTATTTT. Translating it yields CSVGTSGGADTQYF.

CDR3: CNAPVTDGYTF. In DNA form, the CDR3 reads TGCAACGCCCCAGTAACTGATGGCTACACCTTC. V usage is TRBV20-1 and J usage is TRBJ1-2; D uncertain. The CDR3 consists of 11 residues. CDR1 and CDR2 (germline): DFQATT, SNEGSKA (reference sequence).

This clonotype was recorded a few times. V and J are TRBV2 and TRBJ2-7; D remains ambiguous. V was pared by 3 bases and J by 6 bases, with 9 bases between. Germline V gives CDR1 SNHLY, CDR2 FYNNEI. The CDR3 extends over 12 amino acids. The CDR3 protein is CASSDLVGEQYF. In DNA, the CDR3 is TGTGCCAGCAGTGACCTAGTGGGCGAGCAGTACTTC.

The V and J genes are TRBV6-2 or TRBV6-3 and TRBJ2-1, with TRBD2 matching 8 bases. Per germline, CDR1 MNHEY and CDR2 SVGEGT. The CDR3 covers 16 residues. J lost 10 bases, V lost 5 bases, and 16 bases had no gene match. The CDR3 coding sequence is TGTGCCAGCAGTAAGAATCTCCCCGGGGGGGCCTTCGAGCAGTTCTTC. This codes for CASSKNLPGGAFEQFF.

This clonotype occurred a few times. The chain links TRBV6-5 to TRBJ1-1; no firm D call. The CDR3 is made up of 13 amino acids. Germline V gives CDR1 MNHEY, CDR2 SVGAGI. V was shortened by 0 bases and J by 6 bases, with 8 bases between the two germline ends. The CDR3 nucleotides read TGTGCCAGCAGTTACTCGAGACTCTCTGAAGCTTTCTTT. Translating it yields CASSYSRLSEAFF.

The V gene is TRBV6-5, the J gene TRBJ2-5; D gene ambiguous. CDR1 and CDR2 from the germline V gene are MNHEY and SVGAGI. The ends were cut back, 6 bases at V and 11 bases at J, with 19 bases in the middle. The CDR3 consists of 13 residues. CDR3 region: CASRNAPKSGQYF. CDR3 DNA: TGTGCCAGCAGGAACGCCCCGAAATCTGGGCAGTACTTC.

The J gene is TRBJ1-1, the V gene TRBV29-1; D gene ambiguous. This CDR3 comprises 13 residues. Trimming stripped 8 bases from V and 0 bases from J, with 13 bases between. Germline CDR1 SQVTM, CDR2 ANQGSEA. This chain's CDR3 is CSTPGRLNTEAFF. For the CDR3, the DNA is TGCAGCACCCCGGGCAGGTTGAACACTGAAGCTTTCTTT.

This clonotype was recorded a few times. The chain couples TRBV20-1 to TRBJ2-7; 9 bases align to TRBD2. V lost 0 bases, J lost 3 bases, and 6 bases stayed unmatched. Germline V lookup: CDR1 DFQATT, CDR2 SNEGSKA (reference sequence). The CDR3 contains 15 residues. CDR3 residues: CSARDLVAGVYEQYF. CDR3 in DNA: TGCAGTGCTAGAGATCTGGTAGCGGGGGTCTACGAGCAGTACTTC.

This clonotype was counted between two and nine times. This chain joins TRBV10-1 and TRBJ2-7; TRBD2 matches at 8 bases. The V and J ends lost 0 bases and 10 bases, in that order; junction bases with no gene match: 14. The CDR3 is 16 residues long. Germline CDR1 reads WNHNN; CDR2 reads SYGVQD (reference sequence). CDR3 in amino acids: CASSESERGPTLPQYF. In DNA, the CDR3 is TGCGCCAGCAGTGAGTCGGAGCGGGGGCCGACGTTGCCCCAGTACTTC.